This T cell receptor beta chain came from a study of control samples from healthy donors and cancer patients. Per the germline V gene, CDR1 is MDHEN and CDR2 is SYDVKM. The trim removed 6 bases at V and 4 bases at J, leaving 3 bases unmatched. This CDR3 is built from 15 residues. Assay used: immunoSEQ multiplex PCR; TCRdb lists only in-frame clones, some missing. This table holds 100,000 to 150,000 clones, approximately 91% found once. Specimen: blood. The chain employs TRBV28 and TRBJ2-1, with 13 nucleotides matching TRBD2. The source is a man aged 45-65 years in good health. The CDR3 sequence: CASRGTSGKYNEQFF. CDR3 nucleotide sequence: TGTGCCAGCAGAGGGACTAGCGGGAAGTACAATGAGCAGTTCTTC.